This section outlines one T cell receptor (beta chain) sequence together with its context. The entry originates in a study of shared clonotypes between healthy human individuals. The data were produced by immunoSEQ multiplex PCR, yet TCRdb's version contains in-frame clones alone and is incomplete. This table holds 800,000 to 1,200,000 clones, approximately 80% found once. The CDR3 is made up of 15 amino acids. Germline-derived CDR1 and CDR2 are SGHDT and YYEEEE. With 4 bases removed from V and 4 bases from J, the gap between germline ends came to 17 bases. Sequenced material: memory CD4+ T cells from PBMCs. This sample's subset: CD45RA-negative fraction. The V and J genes are TRBV5-6 and TRBJ1-2, with D possibly being TRBD1 (5 bases). This receptor was identified in a young man in good health. Some clones in this sample may be carry-over from other donors' samples. The CDR3 nucleotides are TGTGCCAGCAGCCTTTTGTCAGCCCAGGGCTATGGCTACACCTTC. Protein sequence: CASSLLSAQGYGYTF.